The 9 T cell receptor beta chains presented below share a single source sample, sequenced in a study of pediatric ulcerative colitis. TCRdb's table, derived via immunoSEQ multiplex PCR, lists solely in-frame clones and lacks some. The table has 45,000 to 75,000 clones, about 89% seen once; the top ten hold about 1.5%. The sample was blood. These receptors all stem from a boy aged 5-17 years who was a control in a study of pediatric ulcerative colitis.

The V call is TRBV7-2, the J call TRBJ1-1; D ambiguous. Germline CDR1 is SGHTA and CDR2 is FQGNSA. The length of the CDR3 is 14 residues. V lost 3 bases and J 1 base, leaving 9 bases between the germline ends. The CDR3 DNA sequence: TGTGCCAGCAGCTTTGGCCCGTCGAACACTGAAGCTTTCTTT. Translated, it gives CASSFGPSNTEAFF.

V is TRBV5-1 and J is TRBJ2-5, with 7 bases matching TRBD2. Trimming at V came to 0 bases and at J to 5 bases, leaving 1 base not matched to a gene. The CDR3 covers 13 residues. Per germline, CDR1 SGHRS and CDR2 YFSETQ. CDR3: CASSLGSGETQYF. The CDR3 DNA reads as TGCGCCAGCAGCTTGGGTAGCGGGGAGACCCAGTACTTC.

This chain connects TRBV6-6 to TRBJ2-5; a weak D match, TRBD1 (6 bases). Trimming took off 6 bases at V and 2 bases at J, with 16 bases between the two ends. CDR1 is MNHNY, CDR2 SVGAGI, per germline (reference sequence). CDR3 length: 15 residues. CDR3: CASRLGQQDQETQYF. CDR3 sequence (DNA): TGTGCCAGCAGACTGGGACAACAGGATCAAGAGACCCAGTACTTC.

The chain joins TRBV6-6 to TRBJ2-7; no reliable D call. CDR3 size: 13 residues. V lost 5 bases and J lost 3, with 11 bases in between. CDR1 MNHNY and CDR2 SVGAGI come from the germline V gene (reference sequence). As DNA, the CDR3 is TGTGCCAGCAGTCCCAGTCTCTTCTACGAGCAGTACTTC. It encodes CASSPSLFYEQYF.

V and J are TRBV6-1 and TRBJ1-1, with no clear D. The CDR3 has 15 amino acids. V was clipped by 7 bases and J by 1 base, with 16 bases between them. Germline V gives CDR1 MNHNS, CDR2 SASEGT. CDR3 amino acids: CASKPNRGGNTEAFF. The CDR3 DNA reads as TGTGCCAGCAAGCCCAATCGCGGTGGGAACACTGAAGCTTTCTTT.

The chain couples TRBV5-6 to TRBJ1-4, with 10 bases that match TRBD1. The CDR3 runs 19 residues. Per the germline V gene, CDR1 is SGHDT and CDR2 is YYEEEE. The V and J ends lost 0 bases and 5 bases, in that order; junction bases with no gene match: 13. CDR3 residues: CASSLGQPDRGRGNEKLFF. In DNA, the CDR3 is TGTGCCAGCAGCTTGGGTCAACCCGACAGGGGGCGGGGGAATGAAAAACTGTTTTTT.

The chain joins TRBV5-1 to TRBJ2-3; TRBD2 might be the D (6 bases). Deletions cut 1 base from V and 0 bases from J, with 9 bases between. Germline V gives CDR1 SGHRS, CDR2 YFSETQ. The CDR3 is 15 amino acids. The CDR3 sequence is CASSLREFSTDTQYF. DNA for the CDR3: TGCGCCAGCAGCTTGCGGGAGTTTAGCACAGATACGCAGTATTTT.

This clone showed up just once. The chain carries TRBV7-8 and TRBJ2-3; 8 nucleotides match TRBD1. Trimming removed 3 bases from V and 2 bases from J; junction bases left unmatched: 7. This CDR3 is built from 16 residues. Germline V gene sequence: CDR1 SGHVS, CDR2 FQNEAQ. CDR3 in amino acids: CASSLPRDRNTDTQYF. CDR3 in DNA: TGTGCCAGCAGCTTGCCCCGGGACAGGAACACAGATACGCAGTATTTT.

V and J are TRBV11-2 and TRBJ2-7; D is unresolved. Trimming took 1 base from V and 3 from J, leaving 10 bases between them. CDR3 length: 14 amino acids. Germline V gives CDR1 SGHAT, CDR2 FQNNGV. The CDR3 sequence: CASSLGSRGYEQYF. The DNA of the CDR3 is TGTGCCAGCAGCTTAGGGTCTCGTGGCTACGAGCAGTACTTC.